This TCR beta chain is from a study of cytomegalovirus exposure and HLA in healthy donors (dated by TCRdb to 2016 to 2017). Regarding the research as a whole: The 670 or so repertoires of the first cohort and the 95 to 150 validation repertoires were produced on the same platform, according to a later analysis. High-throughput TCR immunosequencing, statistical association of individual TCRs with disease status, and machine learning were combined to predict cytomegalovirus infection status. The study aimed to test whether cataloging public T cell receptors could reveal signatures of past pathogen exposure. In addition to the first cohort of 650 to 750 subjects, a separate validation cohort of under 150 different subjects was used.

The investigation overall reported the following: Of the cluster scores, 85% to 95% were above 0 in a later analysis, which found that TCRs clustered in the first cohort also tended to co-occur in the 120 or so validation repertoires. The classifier was reported to diagnose cytomegalovirus status with high specificity and sensitivity in both the original cohort and the validation cohort. A total of 164 TCR beta chains were listed by the study as associated with cytomegalovirus. In vitro tests confirmed that a few of the cytomegalovirus-associated TCR beta chains recognize cytomegalovirus antigens. According to the authors, the approach could potentially be generalized to other disease states and immunological phenotypes. A later analysis lacked HLA typing for the validation cohort, so it scored co-occurrence in that cohort across all 110 or so repertoires. Most TCR sequences were seen in very few donors, while some public TCRs were found in many individuals.

This clone appeared a single time. Its antigen target is currently unknown. No base quality information exists; no much larger clone differs at one position. As encoded in the germline V gene (reference sequence), CDR1 is SSHAT while CDR2 is FNYEAQ. Including the terminal cysteine and phenylalanine, the CDR3 comprises 17 residues. The read is trimmed to its CDR3 DNA, 51 bases read in frame from base 1. V ends up 8 bases short and J 1 base short, with an unmatched junction base count of 8. Receptors were amplified or captured by the immunoSEQ multiplex PCR assay. In the paper's pipeline: A statistical classification framework was built to diagnose cytomegalovirus status from the catalog of TCR beta chain sequences. Not all clones reach the TCRdb copy of this immuneACCESS table, which keeps in-frame sequences only. Checked studies attribute under half of the gap to unresolved V genes and leave the rest unexplained. That table supplies the V and J calls and clone size; D and trimming were determined from the DNA. For this sample there are around 130,000 clones; roughly nine tenths appear just once. The ten largest clones take up around 3.5% of the sample.

The donors were included in the validation cohort of approximately 120 subjects, a group kept apart from the roughly 670-subject first cohort. The chain is made from TRBV7-7 and TRBJ2-2; TRBD2 fits 12 bases in the junction. The clonotype comes from a man aged 25-45 years in good health and CMV-seronegative. The sample consisted of PBMCs. The CDR3: CASGRLAGALNTGELFF. At the DNA level, the sequence is TGTGCCAGCGGGCGACTAGCGGGGGCCTTGAACACCGGGGAGCTGTTTTTT.